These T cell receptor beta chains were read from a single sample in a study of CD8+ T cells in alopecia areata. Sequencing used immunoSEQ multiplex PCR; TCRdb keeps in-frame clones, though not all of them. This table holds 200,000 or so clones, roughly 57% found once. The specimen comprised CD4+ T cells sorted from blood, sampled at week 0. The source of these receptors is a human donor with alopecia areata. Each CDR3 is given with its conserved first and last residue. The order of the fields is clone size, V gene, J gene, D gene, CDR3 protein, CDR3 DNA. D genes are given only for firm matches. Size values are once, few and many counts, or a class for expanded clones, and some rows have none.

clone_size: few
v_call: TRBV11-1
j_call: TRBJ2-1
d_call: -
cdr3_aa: CASSPRDGGGNEQFF
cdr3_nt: TGTGCCAGCAGCCCCCGGGACGGCGGAGGGAATGAGCAGTTCTTC

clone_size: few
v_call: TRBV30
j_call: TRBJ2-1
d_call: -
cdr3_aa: CAWSVPNPGRTYNEQFF
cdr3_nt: TGTGCCTGGAGTGTACCTAACCCTGGCAGGACCTACAATGAGCAGTTCTTC

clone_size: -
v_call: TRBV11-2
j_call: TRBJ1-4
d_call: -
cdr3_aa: CASRLNRVRRKDEKLFF
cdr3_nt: TGTGCCAGCAGACTAAACAGGGTTCGGCGGAAAGATGAAAAACTGTTTTTT

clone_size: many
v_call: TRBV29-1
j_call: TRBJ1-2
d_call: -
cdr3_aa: CSVEGGGAPYGYTF
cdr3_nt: TGCAGCGTTGAAGGTGGGGGGGCGCCCTATGGCTACACCTTC

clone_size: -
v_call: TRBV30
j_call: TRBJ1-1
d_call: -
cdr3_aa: CAWSRIGAFF
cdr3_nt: TGTGCCTGGAGTCGAATAGGGGCTTTCTTT

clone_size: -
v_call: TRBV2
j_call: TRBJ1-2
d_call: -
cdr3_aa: CASSGQGFGYTF
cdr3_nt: TGTGCCAGCAGTGGCCAGGGGTTTGGCTACACCTTC

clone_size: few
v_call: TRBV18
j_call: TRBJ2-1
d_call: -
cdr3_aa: CASSRGQTSDEQFF
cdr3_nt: TGTGCCAGCTCACGCGGACAGACCAGCGATGAGCAGTTCTTC

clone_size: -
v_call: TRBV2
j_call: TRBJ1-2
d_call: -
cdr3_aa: CASMKGWHGYTF
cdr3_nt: TGTGCCAGCATGAAGGGCTGGCATGGCTACACCTTC

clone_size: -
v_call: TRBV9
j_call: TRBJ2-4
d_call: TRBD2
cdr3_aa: CASSAAGTSGERIQYF
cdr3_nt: TGTGCCAGCAGCGCAGCCGGGACTAGCGGGGAGAGAATTCAGTACTTC

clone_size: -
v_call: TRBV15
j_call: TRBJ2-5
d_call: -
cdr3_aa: CATSRDQGKETQYF
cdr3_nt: TGTGCCACCAGCAGAGACCAGGGGAAAGAGACCCAGTACTTC

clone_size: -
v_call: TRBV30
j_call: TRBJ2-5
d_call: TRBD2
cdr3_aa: CAWMSGEETQYF
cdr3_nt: TGTGCCTGGATGAGCGGGGAAGAGACCCAGTACTTC

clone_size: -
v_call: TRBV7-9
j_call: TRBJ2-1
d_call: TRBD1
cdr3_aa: CASSFVGTGTSNEQFF
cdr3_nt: TGTGCCAGCAGCTTTGTTGGGACAGGAACGTCCAATGAGCAGTTCTTC

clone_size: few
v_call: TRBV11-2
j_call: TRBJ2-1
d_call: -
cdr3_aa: CAIVGPFYNEQFF
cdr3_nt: TGTGCCATCGTCGGTCCTTTCTACAATGAGCAGTTCTTC

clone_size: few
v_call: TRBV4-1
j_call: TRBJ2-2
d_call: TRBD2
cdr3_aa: CASSQDLSGRNTGELFF
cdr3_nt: TGCGCCAGCAGCCAAGATCTTAGCGGGAGGAACACCGGGGAGCTGTTTTTT

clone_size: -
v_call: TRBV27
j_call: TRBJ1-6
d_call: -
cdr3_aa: CASSSPSNNSPLHF
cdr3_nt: TGTGCCAGCAGTTCCCCCTCCAATAATTCACCCCTCCACTTT

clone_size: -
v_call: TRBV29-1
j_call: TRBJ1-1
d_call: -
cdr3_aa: CSVVIPKRTDEAFF
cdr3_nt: TGCAGCGTTGTAATCCCCAAGAGGACAGACGAAGCTTTCTTT

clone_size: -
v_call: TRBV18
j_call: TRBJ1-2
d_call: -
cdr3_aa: CASSPGGYGYTF
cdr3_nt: TGTGCCAGCTCACCCGGGGGCTATGGCTACACCTTC

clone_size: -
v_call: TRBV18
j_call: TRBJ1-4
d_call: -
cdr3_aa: CASSPEGSEEKLFF
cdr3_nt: TGTGCCAGCTCACCAGAAGGTTCTGAAGAAAAACTGTTTTTT

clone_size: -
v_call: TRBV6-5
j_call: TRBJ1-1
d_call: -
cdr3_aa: CASSYSFLTDTEAFF
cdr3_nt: TGTGCCAGCAGTTACTCGTTCCTCACTGACACTGAAGCTTTCTTT

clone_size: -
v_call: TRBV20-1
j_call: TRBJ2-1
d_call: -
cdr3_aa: CSARLVEQFF
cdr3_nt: TGCAGTGCCAGACTAGTTGAGCAGTTCTTC

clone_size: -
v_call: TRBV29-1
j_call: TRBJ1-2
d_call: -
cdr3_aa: CSAGVGNYGYTF
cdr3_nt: TGCAGCGCCGGAGTAGGTAACTATGGCTACACCTTC

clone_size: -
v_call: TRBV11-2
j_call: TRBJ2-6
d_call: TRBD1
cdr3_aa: CASSLRQGILSGANVLTF
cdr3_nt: TGTGCCAGCAGCTTGCGACAGGGGATATTGTCTGGGGCCAACGTCCTGACTTTC

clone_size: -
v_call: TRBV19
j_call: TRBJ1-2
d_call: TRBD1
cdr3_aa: CASSRDSYGYTF
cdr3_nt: TGTGCCAGTAGTAGGGACAGCTATGGCTACACCTTC

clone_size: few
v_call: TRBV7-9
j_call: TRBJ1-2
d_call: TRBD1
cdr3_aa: CASSLGRGPLNYGYTF
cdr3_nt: TGTGCCAGCAGCCTGGGAAGGGGGCCCCTTAACTATGGCTACACCTTC

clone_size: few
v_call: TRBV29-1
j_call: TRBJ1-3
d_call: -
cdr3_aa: CSVEPGAGNTIYF
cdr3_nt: TGCAGCGTTGAGCCAGGCGCTGGAAACACCATATATTTT

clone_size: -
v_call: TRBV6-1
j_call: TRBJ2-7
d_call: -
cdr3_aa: CASTAPGPLGEQYF
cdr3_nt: TGTGCCAGCACCGCACCGGGGCCTCTGGGCGAGCAGTACTTC

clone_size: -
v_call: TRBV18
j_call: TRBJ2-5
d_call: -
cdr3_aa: CASSPGQGETQYF
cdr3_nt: TGTGCCAGCTCACCGGGGCAGGGAGAGACCCAGTACTTC